Listed here are 19 T cell receptor beta chains from one sample, sequenced in a study of T cell responses to AZD1222 COVID-19 vaccine. Generated by immunoSEQ multiplex PCR, the TCRdb table keeps only in-frame clones and is missing some. The sample holds approximately 160,000 clones, 90% seen once. The sequences come from peripheral blood, collected on day 0 of AZD1222 vaccination. These receptors were obtained from an adult in good health.

The genes are TRBV7-3 and TRBJ2-7, with 7 bases aligning to TRBD1. The CDR3 is 16 amino acids. Germline CDR1 is SGHTA and CDR2 is FQGTGA. V lost 6 bases and J lost 5; bases outside the gene matches: 16. The CDR3 DNA sequence: TGTGCCAGCAGTTCTACCTACGAGGGACAGAGGAACGAGCAGTACTTC. Its protein is CASSSTYEGQRNEQYF.

The rearrangement uses TRBV2 and TRBJ1-1, with D possibly TRBD1 on 5 matching bases. The CDR3 contains 13 residues. The germline V gene has CDR1 SNHLY and CDR2 FYNNEI. The V and J ends lost 3 bases and 10 bases respectively, with 15 bases between them. CDR3 loop: CASSDRGGMTAFF. CDR3 nucleotides: TGTGCCAGCAGTGATAGGGGAGGGATGACAGCTTTCTTT.

The chain has TRBV2 and TRBJ2-1, with 7 bases fitting TRBD1. CDR1 and CDR2 (germline): SNHLY, FYNNEI. V dropped 2 bases and J dropped 8; count of bases not matched to a gene: 3. The CDR3 is made up of 13 amino acids. The CDR3 spells CASSEQGVDEQFF. In DNA, the CDR3 is TGTGCCAGCAGTGAACAGGGGGTGGATGAGCAGTTCTTC.

The chain uses TRBV4-2 and TRBJ1-1; tentatively, D is TRBD1 (5 bases). Per germline, CDR1 LGHNA and CDR2 YNFKEQ. Trimming pared 0 bases from V and 6 bases from J, leaving 11 bases between. The CDR3 has 14 amino acids. CDR3 in DNA: TGTGCCAGCAGCCAAGAAGGAGGGACCCCTGAAGCTTTCTTT. It translates to CASSQEGGTPEAFF.

The chain combines TRBV12-3 or TRBV12-4 with TRBJ1-1; D possibly corresponds to TRBD1 (6 bases). The CDR3 covers 13 residues. V shed 7 bases and J shed 5 bases, with 14 bases lying between them. The chain's CDR3 is CASTIRGFTEAFF. CDR3 DNA: TGTGCCAGCACCATAAGGGGGTTTACTGAAGCTTTCTTT.

The gene calls are TRBV4-2 and TRBJ2-1; D gene unclear. The germline V and J ends were trimmed by 0 bases and 4 bases, with 1 base remaining between them. This CDR3 has 12 amino acids. Germline values: CDR1 LGHNA, CDR2 YNFKEQ. As DNA, the CDR3 is TGTGCCAGCAGCCAAGAATACAATGAGCAGTTCTTC. Translating it yields CASSQEYNEQFF.

CDR3 nucleotide sequence: TGTGCCAGCAGCTTAGGGACAGGGGGTCGGACCGGGGAGCTGTTTTTT. This sequence encodes CASSLGTGGRTGELFF. V gene TRBV11-3 combines with J gene TRBJ2-2; 10 bases agree with TRBD1. The germline V gene encodes CDR1 SGHNT and CDR2 YENEEA. Trimming removed 1 base from V and 5 bases from J; junction bases left unmatched: 4. The CDR3 sequence is 16 residues long.

The chain employs TRBV30 and TRBJ2-1; 9 bases line up with TRBD2. Germline assignment: CDR1 GTSNPN and CDR2 SVGIG (reference sequence). J lost 6 bases, V lost 2 bases, and 17 bases had no gene match. This CDR3 is built from 18 residues. Here the CDR3 DNA reads TGTGCCTGGAGTACCGCCTGGCGGGGGGGCTTTGACGGCAATGAGCAGTTCTTC. It codes for CAWSTAWRGGFDGNEQFF.

The chain recombines TRBV7-8 with TRBJ1-5; 7 nucleotides line up with TRBD1. The CDR3 covers 17 residues. Germline CDR1 reads SGHVS; CDR2 reads FQNEAQ. Losses at the gene ends were 4 bases for V and 0 bases for J; bases not matched to a gene: 9. The CDR3 nucleotides read TGTGCCAGCAGCTCGAGCCGGACAGGCTATAGCAATCAGCCCCAGCATTTT. Its protein is CASSSSRTGYSNQPQHF.

J is TRBJ1-5 and V is TRBV6-4; D uncertain. CDR1 is MRHNA and CDR2 is SNTAGT in the germline V gene. Trimming stripped 6 bases from V and 4 bases from J, with 10 bases between. The CDR3 has 13 residues. As DNA, the CDR3 is TGTGCCAGCAGCTCCGCCGAGAATCAGCCCCAGCATTTT. This encodes CASSSAENQPQHF.

This chain connects TRBV15 to TRBJ1-1; 7 bases are shared with TRBD1. After removal of 0 bases from V and 9 bases from J, the junction contained 10 bases not matched to a gene. Germline loops: CDR1 LNHNV, CDR2 YYDKDF (reference sequence). This CDR3 region has 15 residues. The chain's CDR3 is CATSRDRVATGQAFF. The CDR3 bases are TGTGCCACCAGCAGAGATCGGGTAGCGACAGGGCAAGCTTTCTTT.

The chain has TRBV6-5 and TRBJ2-1; TRBD1 agrees at 11 bases. Germline V gives CDR1 MNHEY, CDR2 SVGAGI. The CDR3 is 16 residues long. The V and J ends lost 2 bases and 6 bases, in that order; junction bases with no gene match: 6. CDR3 DNA: TGTGCCAGCAGTTACGGGACAGGGGGTTGGTCCAATGAGCAGTTCTTC. It yields the protein CASSYGTGGWSNEQFF.

This chain joins TRBV9 and TRBJ2-1; TRBD1 agrees at 8 bases. The ends lost 4 bases at V and 2 bases at J; junction bases unmatched: 5. The CDR3 runs 15 residues. CDR1 SGDLS and CDR2 YYNGEE come from the germline V gene. The chain's CDR3 is CASSSGQGTYNEQFF. The DNA for the CDR3 is TGTGCCAGCAGCTCAGGACAGGGAACCTACAATGAGCAGTTCTTC. The full variable domain, rest sourced from reference TRBV9 and TRBJ2-1, is DSGVTQTPKHLITATGQRVTLRCSPRSGDLSVYWYQQSLDQGLQFLIQYYNGEERAKGNILERFSAQQFPDLHSELNLSSLELGDSALYFCASSSGQGTYNEQFFGPGTRLTVL.

The rearrangement joins TRBV30 to TRBJ1-2, with D possibly being TRBD1 (5 bases). The V end lost 6 bases, the J end lost 4 bases, and 6 bases lay between the germline ends. In germline, CDR1 is GTSNPN, CDR2 SVGIG (reference sequence). This CDR3 is 10 amino acids long. This CDR3 is CACTGYGYTF. The CDR3 coding sequence is TGTGCCTGTACAGGCTATGGCTACACCTTC.

This rearrangement joins TRBV11-2 to TRBJ1-5; TRBD1 might be the D (6 bases). Germline lookup yields CDR1 SGHAT and CDR2 FQNNGV. The CDR3 is 13 amino acids. V shed 4 bases and J shed 7 bases, with 11 bases lying between them. The DNA for the CDR3 is TGTGCCAGCAGCTCGACAGGTGGGCAGCCCCAGCATTTT. Protein: CASSSTGGQPQHF.

The chain couples TRBV3-1 (or the pseudogene TRBV3-2) to TRBJ1-1; 9 nucleotides align to TRBD1. CDR3 length: 11 residues. J lost 13 bases, V lost 4 bases, and 4 bases had no gene match. Per the germline V gene, CDR1 is LGHDT and CDR2 is YNNKEL (reference sequence). CDR3 sequence reads: CASSRRQGVFF. DNA of the CDR3: TGTGCCAGCAGCCGCCGACAGGGGGTTTTCTTT.

J is TRBJ2-5 and V is TRBV18, with D maybe TRBD1 (9 bases). The CDR3 covers 17 residues. V dropped 1 base and J dropped 1 base, with 16 bases sitting between them. The germline CDR1 and CDR2 sequences are KGHSH and LQKENI. CDR3 loop: CASSPLRGGQGQETQYF. CDR3 sequence (DNA): TGTGCCAGCTCACCACTCCGGGGGGGACAGGGCCAAGAGACCCAGTACTTC.

The chain combines TRBV7-9 with TRBJ2-7; no reliable D call. Germline V gene lookup returns CDR1 SEHNR and CDR2 FQNEAQ (reference sequence). CDR3 length: 14 residues. Trimming cost V 4 bases and J 0 bases, with 10 bases left between them. In DNA, the CDR3 is TGTGCCAGCAGCTCTGACTCGAGCTCCTACGAGCAGTACTTC. As protein: CASSSDSSSYEQYF.

This chain connects TRBV2 to TRBJ1-4; perhaps TRBD1 as D (6 bases). Germline CDR1 reads SNHLY; CDR2 reads FYNNEI. The CDR3 length is 17 residues. V lost 3 bases and J lost 8, with 22 bases in between. CDR3 in amino acids: CASSEGGRQGVGEKLFF. The CDR3 bases are TGTGCCAGCAGTGAGGGGGGCAGGCAGGGCGTTGGAGAAAAACTGTTTTTT.